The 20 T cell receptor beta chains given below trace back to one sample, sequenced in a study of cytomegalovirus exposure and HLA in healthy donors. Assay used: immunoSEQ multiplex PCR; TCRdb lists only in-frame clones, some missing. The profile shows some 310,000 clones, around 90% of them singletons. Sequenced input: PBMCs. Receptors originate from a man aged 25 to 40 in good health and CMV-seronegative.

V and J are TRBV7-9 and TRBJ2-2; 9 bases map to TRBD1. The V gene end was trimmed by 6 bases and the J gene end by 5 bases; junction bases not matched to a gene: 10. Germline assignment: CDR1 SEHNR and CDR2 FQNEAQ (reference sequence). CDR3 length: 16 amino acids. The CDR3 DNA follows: TGTGCCAGCAGGGGGGACAGGGAACGTCAGACCGGGGAGCTGTTTTTT. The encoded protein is CASRGDRERQTGELFF.

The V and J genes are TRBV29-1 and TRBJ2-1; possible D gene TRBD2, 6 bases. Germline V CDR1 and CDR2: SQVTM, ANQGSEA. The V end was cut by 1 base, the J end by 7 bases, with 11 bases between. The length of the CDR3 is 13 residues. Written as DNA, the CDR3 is TGCAGCGTTGAAGTCGGGAGTACAAATGAGCAGTTCTTC. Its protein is CSVEVGSTNEQFF.

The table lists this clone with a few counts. CDR3 in DNA: TGCGCCAGCCACGCAGGGTTTGGCAATCAGCCCCAGCATTTT. This codes for CASHAGFGNQPQHF. The gene calls are TRBV10-2 and TRBJ1-5; maybe TRBD1 (5 bases). Germline values: CDR1 WSHSY, CDR2 SAAADI. Trimming removed 8 bases at V and 2 bases at J, with 13 bases between. The CDR3 is 14 amino acids.

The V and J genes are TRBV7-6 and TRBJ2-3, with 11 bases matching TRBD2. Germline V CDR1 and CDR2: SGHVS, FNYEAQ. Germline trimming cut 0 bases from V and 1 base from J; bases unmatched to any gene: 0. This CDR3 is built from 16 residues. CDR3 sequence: CASSLATSGGTDTQYF. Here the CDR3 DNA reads TGTGCCAGCAGCTTAGCGACTAGCGGGGGCACAGATACGCAGTATTTT.

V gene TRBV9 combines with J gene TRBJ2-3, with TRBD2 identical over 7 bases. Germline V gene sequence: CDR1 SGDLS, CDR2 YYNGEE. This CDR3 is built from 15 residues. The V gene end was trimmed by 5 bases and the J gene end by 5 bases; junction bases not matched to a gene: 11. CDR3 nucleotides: TGTGCCAGCAGTCCCCCCTGGGGGGGAGGAGATACGCAGTATTTT. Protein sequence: CASSPPWGGGDTQYF. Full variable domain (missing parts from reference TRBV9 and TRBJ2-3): DSGVTQTPKHLITATGQRVTLRCSPRSGDLSVYWYQQSLDQGLQFLIQYYNGEERAKGNILERFSAQQFPDLHSELNLSSLELGDSALYFCASSPPWGGGDTQYFGPGTRLTVL.

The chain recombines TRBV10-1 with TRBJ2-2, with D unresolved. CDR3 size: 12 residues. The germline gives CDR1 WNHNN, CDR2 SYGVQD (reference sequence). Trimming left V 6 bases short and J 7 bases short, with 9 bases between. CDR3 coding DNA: TGCGCCAGCAGACCCAACTACGGGGAGCTGTTTTTT. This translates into CASRPNYGELFF.

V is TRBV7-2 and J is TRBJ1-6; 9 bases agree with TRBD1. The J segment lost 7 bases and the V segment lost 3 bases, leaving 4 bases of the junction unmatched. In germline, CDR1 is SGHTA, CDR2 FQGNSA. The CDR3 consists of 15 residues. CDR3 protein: CASSFTGGLNSPLHF. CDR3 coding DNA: TGTGCCAGCAGCTTTACAGGGGGCCTAAATTCACCCCTCCACTTT. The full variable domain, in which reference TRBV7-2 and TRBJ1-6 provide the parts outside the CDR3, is GAGVSQSPSNKVTEKGKDVELRCDPISGHTALYWYRQSLGQGLEFLIYFQGNSAPDKSGLPSDRFSAERTGGSVSTLTIQRTQQEDSAVYLCASSFTGGLNSPLHFGNGTRLTVT.

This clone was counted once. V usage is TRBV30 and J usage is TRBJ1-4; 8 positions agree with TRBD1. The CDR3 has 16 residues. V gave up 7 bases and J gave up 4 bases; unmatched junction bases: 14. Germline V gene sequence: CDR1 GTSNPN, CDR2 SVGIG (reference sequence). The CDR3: CAFRTGRFRINEKLFF. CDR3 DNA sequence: TGTGCCTTCCGGACAGGGAGGTTTAGAATTAATGAAAAACTGTTTTTT.

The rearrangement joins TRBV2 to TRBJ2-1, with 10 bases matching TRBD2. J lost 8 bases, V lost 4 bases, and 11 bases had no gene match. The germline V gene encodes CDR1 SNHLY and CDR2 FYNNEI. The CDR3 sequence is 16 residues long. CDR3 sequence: CASSGVSGGAIDEQFF. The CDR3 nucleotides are TGTGCCAGCAGTGGGGTCAGCGGGGGGGCGATCGATGAGCAGTTCTTC.

CDR3 loop: CASSVTGPVLGGNTIYF. The CDR3 DNA sequence: TGCGCCAGCAGCGTGACAGGCCCGGTTCTCGGGGGAAACACCATATATTTT. V and J are TRBV5-1 and TRBJ1-3, with a weak D call TRBD1 (6 bases). The germline V gene has CDR1 SGHRS and CDR2 YFSETQ. V was cut by 4 bases and J by 4 bases, with 21 bases left in between. The CDR3 loop spans 17 amino acids.

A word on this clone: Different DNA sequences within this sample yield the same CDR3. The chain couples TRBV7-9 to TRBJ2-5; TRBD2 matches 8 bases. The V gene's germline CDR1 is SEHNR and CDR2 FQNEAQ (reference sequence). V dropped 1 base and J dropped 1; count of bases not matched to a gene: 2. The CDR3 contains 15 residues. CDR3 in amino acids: CASSLVAGGQETQYF. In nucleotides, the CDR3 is TGTGCCAGCAGCTTAGTTGCGGGGGGCCAAGAGACCCAGTACTTC.

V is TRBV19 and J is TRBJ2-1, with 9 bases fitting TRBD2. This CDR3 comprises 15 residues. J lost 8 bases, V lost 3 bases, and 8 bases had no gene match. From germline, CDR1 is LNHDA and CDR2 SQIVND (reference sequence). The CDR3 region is CASSIRAGGVYEQFF. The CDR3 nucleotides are TGTGCCAGTAGTATTCGAGCGGGGGGCGTCTATGAGCAGTTCTTC.

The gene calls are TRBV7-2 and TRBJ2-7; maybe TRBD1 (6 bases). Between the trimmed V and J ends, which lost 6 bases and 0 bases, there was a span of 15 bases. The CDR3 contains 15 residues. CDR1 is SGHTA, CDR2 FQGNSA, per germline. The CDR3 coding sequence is TGTGCCAGCAGTCAAGGGACAACCCACTCCTACGAGCAGTACTTC. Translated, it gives CASSQGTTHSYEQYF.

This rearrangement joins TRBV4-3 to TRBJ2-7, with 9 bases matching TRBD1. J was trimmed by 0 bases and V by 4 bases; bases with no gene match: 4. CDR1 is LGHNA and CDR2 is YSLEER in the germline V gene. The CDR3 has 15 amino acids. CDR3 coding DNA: TGCGCCAGCAGCCTCGAGGGACAGGGCTCCTACGAGCAGTACTTC. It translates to CASSLEGQGSYEQYF.

CDR3 sequence reads: CAISERGGSYEQYF. CDR3 nucleotide sequence: TGTGCCATCAGTGAACGCGGGGGGTCCTACGAGCAGTACTTC. The V call is TRBV10-3, the J call TRBJ2-7; 8 bases are a match to TRBD2. The CDR3 is 14 residues long. V was clipped by 3 bases and J by 1 base; unmatched bases: 2. Germline lookup yields CDR1 ENHRY and CDR2 SYGVKD.

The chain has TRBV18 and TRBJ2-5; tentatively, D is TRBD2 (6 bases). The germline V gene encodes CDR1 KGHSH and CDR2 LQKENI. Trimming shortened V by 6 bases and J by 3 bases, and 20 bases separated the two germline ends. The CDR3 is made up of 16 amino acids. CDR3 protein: CASSPLGGTDKETQYF. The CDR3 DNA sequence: TGTGCCAGCTCGCCGCTTGGCGGGACGGACAAAGAGACCCAGTACTTC.

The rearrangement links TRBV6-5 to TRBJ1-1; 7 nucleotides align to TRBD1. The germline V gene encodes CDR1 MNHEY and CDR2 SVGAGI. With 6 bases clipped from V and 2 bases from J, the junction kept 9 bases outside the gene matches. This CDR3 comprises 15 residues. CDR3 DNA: TGTGCCAGCAGCCCTAGGGACAGATTTAACACTGAAGCTTTCTTT. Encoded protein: CASSPRDRFNTEAFF.

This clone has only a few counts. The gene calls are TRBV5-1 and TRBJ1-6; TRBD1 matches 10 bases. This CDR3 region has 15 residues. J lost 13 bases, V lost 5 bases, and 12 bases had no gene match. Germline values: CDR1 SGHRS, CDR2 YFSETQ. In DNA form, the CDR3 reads TGCGCCAGCAGAAGAGCGGGACAGGGGTTCTTGCCCCTCCACTTT. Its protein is CASRRAGQGFLPLHF.

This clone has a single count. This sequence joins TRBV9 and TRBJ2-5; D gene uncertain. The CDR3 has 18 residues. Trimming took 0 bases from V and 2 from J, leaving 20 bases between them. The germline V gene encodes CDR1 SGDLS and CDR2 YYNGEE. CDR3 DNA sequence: TGTGCCAGCAGCGTAGGGCAGGCGCCCTTTTCTGCACAAGAGACCCAGTACTTC. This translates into CASSVGQAPFSAQETQYF.

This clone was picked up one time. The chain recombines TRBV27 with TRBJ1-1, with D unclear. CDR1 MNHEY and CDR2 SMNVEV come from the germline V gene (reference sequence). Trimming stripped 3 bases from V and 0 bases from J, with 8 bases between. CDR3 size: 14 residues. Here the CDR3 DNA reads TGTGCCAGCAGTTTTTCCAAATTGAACACTGAAGCTTTCTTT. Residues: CASSFSKLNTEAFF.